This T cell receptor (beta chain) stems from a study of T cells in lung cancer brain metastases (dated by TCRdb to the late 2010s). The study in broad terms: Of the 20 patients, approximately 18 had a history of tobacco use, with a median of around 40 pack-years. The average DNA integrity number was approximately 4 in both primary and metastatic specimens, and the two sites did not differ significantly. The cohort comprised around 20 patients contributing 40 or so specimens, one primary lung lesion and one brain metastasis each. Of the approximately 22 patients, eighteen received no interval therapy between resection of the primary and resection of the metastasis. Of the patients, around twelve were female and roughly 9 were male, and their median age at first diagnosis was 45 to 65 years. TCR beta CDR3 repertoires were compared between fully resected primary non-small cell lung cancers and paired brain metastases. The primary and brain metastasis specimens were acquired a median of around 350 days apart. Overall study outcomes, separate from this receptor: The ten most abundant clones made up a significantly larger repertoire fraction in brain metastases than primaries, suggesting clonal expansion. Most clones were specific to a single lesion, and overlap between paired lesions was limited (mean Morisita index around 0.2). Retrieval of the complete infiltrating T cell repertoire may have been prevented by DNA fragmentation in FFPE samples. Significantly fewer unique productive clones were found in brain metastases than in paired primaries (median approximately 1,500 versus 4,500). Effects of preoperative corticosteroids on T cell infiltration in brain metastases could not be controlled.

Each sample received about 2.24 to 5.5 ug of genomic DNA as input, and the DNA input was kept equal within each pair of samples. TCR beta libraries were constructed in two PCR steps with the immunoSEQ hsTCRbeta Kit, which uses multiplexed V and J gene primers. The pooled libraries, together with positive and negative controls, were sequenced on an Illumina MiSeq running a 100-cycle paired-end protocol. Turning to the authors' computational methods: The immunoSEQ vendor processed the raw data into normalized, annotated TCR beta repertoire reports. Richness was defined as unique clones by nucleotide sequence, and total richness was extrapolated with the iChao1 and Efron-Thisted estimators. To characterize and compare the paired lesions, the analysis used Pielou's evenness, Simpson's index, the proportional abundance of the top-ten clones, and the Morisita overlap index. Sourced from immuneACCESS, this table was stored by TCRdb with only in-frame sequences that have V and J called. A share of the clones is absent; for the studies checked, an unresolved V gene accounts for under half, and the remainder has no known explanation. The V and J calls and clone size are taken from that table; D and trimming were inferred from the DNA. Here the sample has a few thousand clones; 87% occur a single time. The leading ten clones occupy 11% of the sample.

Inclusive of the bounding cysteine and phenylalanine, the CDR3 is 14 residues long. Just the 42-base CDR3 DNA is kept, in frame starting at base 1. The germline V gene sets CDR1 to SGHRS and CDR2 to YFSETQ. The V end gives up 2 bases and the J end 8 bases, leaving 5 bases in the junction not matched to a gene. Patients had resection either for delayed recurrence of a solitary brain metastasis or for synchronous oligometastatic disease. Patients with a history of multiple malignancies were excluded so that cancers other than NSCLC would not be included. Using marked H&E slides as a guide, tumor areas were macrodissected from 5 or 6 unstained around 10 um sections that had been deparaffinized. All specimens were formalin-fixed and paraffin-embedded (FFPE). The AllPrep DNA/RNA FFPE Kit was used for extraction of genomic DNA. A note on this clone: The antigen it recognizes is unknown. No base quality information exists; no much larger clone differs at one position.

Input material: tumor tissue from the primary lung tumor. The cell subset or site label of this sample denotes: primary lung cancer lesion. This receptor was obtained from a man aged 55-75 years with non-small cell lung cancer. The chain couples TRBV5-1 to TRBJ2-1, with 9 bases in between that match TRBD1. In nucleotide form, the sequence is TGCGCCAGCAGCTTAGGGACAGGGCTAGATGAGCAGTTCTTC. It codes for CASSLGTGLDEQFF.